Here is one TCR beta chain with its context. Its antigen is still unknown. The data were obtained in a study of cytomegalovirus exposure and HLA in healthy donors. Findings of the study overall: An analysis done earlier found most TCR beta V segments productive about 87% or about 30% of the time. The number of N-insertions in an Asian-associated ancestry cluster was reportedly below the roughly 670-donor mean in a later analysis.

Losses at the gene ends were 0 bases for V and 5 bases for J; bases not matched to a gene: 5. Germline V gene data show CDR1 as SGHNT and CDR2 as YYREEE (reference sequence). This CDR3 region has 15 residues. A multiplex PCR was run with 60 Vbeta primers and 13 Jbeta primers. Here immunoSEQ multiplex PCR was the method, and the copy in TCRdb shows in-frame clones only, minus some. The sample includes roughly 160,000 clones, around 80% seen only once; the top ten take about 2.2%. The chain employs TRBV5-4 and TRBJ2-5; TRBD1 matches 9 bases. Sequences were obtained from PBMCs. This clonotype originated in a male donor in good health and CMV-seronegative. The CDR3 is CASSLGGQGGETQYF. The CDR3 DNA reads TGTGCCAGCAGCTTGGGGGGACAGGGAGGGGAGACCCAGTACTTC. Filled out from reference TRBV5-4 and TRBJ2-5, the complete variable domain reads ETGVTQSPTHLIKTRGQQVTLRCSSQSGHNTVSWYQQALGQGPQFIFQYYREEENGRGNFPPRFSGLQFPNYSSELNVNALELDDSALYLCASSLGGQGGETQYFGPGTRLLVL.